The TCR beta chain described here comes from a study of T cells in Graves' hyperthyroidism and ophthalmopathy. To note about this clonotype: Its antigen is undetermined.

Clinical symptoms, serum thyroxine, TRAb, thyroid ultrasound and orbital computed tomography informed diagnoses. Broader study findings: Clonotypes that were expanded in thyroid above 0.001 mostly appeared in blood too.

It was RNA transcripts that yielded the amplified TCR beta CDR3 regions. First-round RT-PCR of the TCR CDR3 relied on the HTBI primer set. TCRdb analysed the multiplex PCR reads with MiXCR anew, one entry per CDR3 protein. The sample lists approximately 600,000 distinct CDR3 sequences, around 20% occurring once. The TCR was taken from a man younger than 40 with Graves' ophthalmopathy. Sequencing was done on a sample of blood.

The CDR3 protein is CASSRRDGVWGYTF. CDR3 nucleotide sequence: TGTGCCAGCAGCCGCCGGGACGGAGTATGGGGCTACACCTTC. V is TRBV12-3 or TRBV12-4 and J is TRBJ1-2, with a weak D call TRBD1 (5 bases). The V end lost 6 bases, the J end lost 8 bases, and 19 bases lay between the germline ends. This CDR3 spans 14 amino acids.